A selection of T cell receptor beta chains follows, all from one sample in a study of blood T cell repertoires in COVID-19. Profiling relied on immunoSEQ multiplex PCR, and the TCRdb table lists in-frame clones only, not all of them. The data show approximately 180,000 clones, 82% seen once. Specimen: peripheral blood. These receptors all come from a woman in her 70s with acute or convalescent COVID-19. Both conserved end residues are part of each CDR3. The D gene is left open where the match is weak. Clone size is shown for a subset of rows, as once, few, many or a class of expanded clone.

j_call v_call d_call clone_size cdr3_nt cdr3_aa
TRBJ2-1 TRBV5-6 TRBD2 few TGTGCCAGCAGGTACGGGACTAGCGGGACTTCCTACAATGAGCAGTTCTTC CASRYGTSGTSYNEQFF
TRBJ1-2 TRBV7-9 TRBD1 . TGTGCCAGCACCCTAGGGACAGGGGGGGACTATGGCTACACCTTC CASTLGTGGDYGYTF
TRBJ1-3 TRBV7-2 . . TGTGCCAGCAGCTTTAGAGGGGGAAACACCATATATTTT CASSFRGGNTIYF
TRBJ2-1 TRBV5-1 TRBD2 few TGCGCCAGCAGCTTGGCCGGACTAGCGGGGGGCTACAATGAGCAGTTCTTC CASSLAGLAGGYNEQFF
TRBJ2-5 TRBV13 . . TGTGCCAGCAGCTCCCCCGCGAGCCAAGAGACCCAGTACTTC CASSSPASQETQYF
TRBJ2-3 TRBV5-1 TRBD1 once TGCGCCAGCAGCTTGGACACAGGGGCTAGCACAGATACGCAGTATTTT CASSLDTGASTDTQYF
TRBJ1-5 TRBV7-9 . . TGTGCCAGCAGCTCTACAGGGAACAATCAGCCCCAGCATTTT CASSSTGNNQPQHF
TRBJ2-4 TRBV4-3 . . TGCGCCAGCAGGTCAGGGACCAAAAACATTCAGTACTTC CASRSGTKNIQYF
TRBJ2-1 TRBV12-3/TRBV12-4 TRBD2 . TGTGCCAGTTGCTTGGGAGGGGTCAATGAGCAGTTCTTC CASCLGGVNEQFF
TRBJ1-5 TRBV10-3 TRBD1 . TGTGCCATCAGTCGGGGACAGGAGAATCAGCCCCAGCATTTT CAISRGQENQPQHF
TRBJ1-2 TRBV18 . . TGTGCCAGCTCACCAGACATTAACTATGGCTACACCTTC CASSPDINYGYTF
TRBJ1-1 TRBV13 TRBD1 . TGTGCCAGCAGCAAGACAGGGTGGGTGAACACTGAAGCTTTCTTT CASSKTGWVNTEAFF
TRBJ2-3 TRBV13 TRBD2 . TGTGCCAGCAGCTCCCCCCTAGCGGAGAGCACAGATACGCAGTATTTT CASSSPLAESTDTQYF
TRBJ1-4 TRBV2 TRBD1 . TGTGCCAGCAGTGAAGCCTACAGGGGGCCCGATGAAAAACTGTTTTTT CASSEAYRGPDEKLFF
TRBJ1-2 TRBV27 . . TGTGCCAGCAGTCAGAACAGGGATCACTATGGCTACACCTTC CASSQNRDHYGYTF
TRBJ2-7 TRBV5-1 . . TGCGCCAGCAGGGATAGCGGAAACCCCTACGAGCAGTACTTC CASRDSGNPYEQYF
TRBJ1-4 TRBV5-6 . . TGTGCCAGCAGCTTTGCCTCCCGCCTAGCAACTAATGAAAAACTGTTTTTT CASSFASRLATNEKLFF
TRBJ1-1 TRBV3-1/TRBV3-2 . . TGTGCCAGCAGCCAAAAGGGGGGGGACGCCACTGAAGCTTTCTTT CASSQKGGDATEAFF
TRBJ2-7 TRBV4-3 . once TGCGCCAGCAGCAAAGGGTCTATCGCGAACCCTCAGTACTTC CASSKGSIANPQYF
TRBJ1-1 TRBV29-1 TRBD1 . TGCAGCGTTGAAGCCCCCCCGGAGGGGGCCGGGATCCACACTGAAGCTTTCTTT CSVEAPPEGAGIHTEAFF
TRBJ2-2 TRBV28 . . TGTGCCAGCAGGCTCCAGGGGTACGGGGAGCTGTTTTTT CASRLQGYGELFF
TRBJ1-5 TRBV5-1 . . TGCGCCAGCAGCTTGTGGGGGGAGGGGGGCTTCCCCCAGCATTTT CASSLWGEGGFPQHF